This T cell receptor beta chain was documented in a study of lymphopenia after photon versus proton radiotherapy. TCRdb keeps only in-frame clones here, not all; method: immunoSEQ multiplex PCR. The sample holds around 26,000 clones, over 80% seen once. The CDR3 runs to 12 residues. Germline-derived CDR1 and CDR2 are LNHDA and SQIVND (reference sequence). V dropped 8 bases and J dropped 3 bases, with 11 bases sitting between them. The sequence derives from a woman aged 70-85 years with pancreatic cancer. The genes are TRBV19 and TRBJ2-7; D gene unclear. The source material was peripheral blood, sampled from a patient treated with proton-based radiotherapy. DNA for the CDR3: TGTGCCAGTTCCGGAGTCGACTACGAGCAGTACTTC. Translated: CASSGVDYEQYF.